This passage covers 22 T cell receptor beta chains from one sample sequenced in a study of T-cell reconstitution after alpha-beta-depleted transplantation in children (dated by TCRdb to the mid-2010s). Interpreted using the paper, the treatment or condition label stands for: allogeneic hematopoietic cell transplantation with graft depleted of TCRalphabeta T cells and CD19 B cells. Library preparation employed PCR. Instrument on record: Illumina HiSeq 2500. To normalize quantification of the TCRbeta repertoire, the TCR libraries were built with molecular barcoding that relied on unique molecular identifiers. TCRdb cleaned the public reads at Q25 with fastp, built clones with MiXCR and kept in-frame beta chains. CDR3 protein sequences are deduplicated, and each keeps its most common genes and DNA. The table for this sample lists more than 400,000 distinct CDR3 sequences; roughly 10% of them were counted only once. Of the sample, around 15% falls within the top ten clones.

Sequenced material: PBMCs, mostly from graft donor cells, taken 180 days after TCRalphabeta/CD19-depleted stem cell transplant. The receptor set was obtained from a female patient between 2 and 15 years old who had a stem cell transplant for aplastic anemia, so the T cells may come from the graft donor.

This clonotype was counted many times. This chain connects TRBV25-1 to TRBJ2-7, with TRBD1 matching over 9 bases. V shed 4 bases, J shed 3 bases, and the junction held 4 bases outside the gene matches. This CDR3 contains 14 residues. CDR1 MGHDK and CDR2 SYGVNS come from the germline V gene. The CDR3 DNA reads as TGTGCCAGCAGTGGGGGACAGGGCATCTACGAGCAGTACTTC. Translating gives CASSGGQGIYEQYF.

The genes are TRBV7-9 and TRBJ1-2; D not resolved. This CDR3 has 18 amino acids. Germline V gene lookup returns CDR1 SEHNR and CDR2 FQNEAQ (reference sequence). The ends were cut back, 0 bases at V and 1 base at J, with 18 bases in the middle. CDR3 sequence (DNA): TGTGCCAGCAGCTTAGCCCCCCCGACCCGGCGGGGTAACTATGGCTACACCTTC. Translated, it gives CASSLAPPTRRGNYGYTF.

The chain employs TRBV27 and TRBJ2-1, with 9 bases fitting TRBD2. CDR1 and CDR2 from the germline V gene are MNHEY and SMNVEV (reference sequence). V was clipped by 1 base and J by 3 bases; unmatched bases: 4. The length of the CDR3 is 16 residues. This chain's CDR3 is CASSLLGSGSYNEQFF. Here the CDR3 DNA reads TGTGCCAGCAGTTTATTGGGTAGCGGGAGCTACAATGAGCAGTTCTTC.

This chain links TRBV5-5 with TRBJ2-3, with 10 bases aligning to TRBD2. The CDR3 totals 15 residues. Germline lookup yields CDR1 SGHKS and CDR2 YYEKEE (reference sequence). The junction had 5 bases not matched to a gene; V was cut back by 4 bases and J by 3 bases. DNA of the CDR3: TGTGCCAGCAGCGTAGGACTAGCGGATACAGATACGCAGTATTTT. It yields the protein CASSVGLADTDTQYF.

CDR3 region: CAWSVPGRPYNEQFF. CDR3 bases: TGTGCCTGGAGTGTCCCCGGGAGGCCCTACAATGAGCAGTTCTTC. This chain connects TRBV30 to TRBJ2-1, with TRBD2 identical over 7 bases. The CDR3 is made up of 15 amino acids. J lost 2 bases, V lost 0 bases, and 4 bases had no gene match. From germline, CDR1 is GTSNPN and CDR2 SVGIG (reference sequence).

The chain couples TRBV5-1 to TRBJ2-3; a possible D gene is TRBD2 (6 bases). The CDR3 sequence is 16 residues long. Deletions cut 3 bases from V and 0 bases from J, with 14 bases between. The germline V gene has CDR1 SGHRS and CDR2 YFSETQ. CDR3 region: CASSWGRLRSTDTQYF. The CDR3 nucleotides read TGCGCCAGCAGCTGGGGGAGGCTACGGAGCACAGATACGCAGTATTTT.

CDR3 DNA: TGTGCCAGCAGCCAAGACCGTACTGGGGCCAACGTCCTGACTTTC. Translated: CASSQDRTGANVLTF. This rearrangement joins TRBV4-2 to TRBJ2-6, with no clear D. CDR1 is LGHNA and CDR2 is YNFKEQ in the germline V gene. The CDR3 extends over 15 amino acids. V lost 0 bases, J lost 2 bases, and 5 bases lay in between.

This clonotype occurred a few times. The chain is built from TRBV9 and TRBJ2-3, with 10 bases aligning to TRBD2. Germline V gives CDR1 SGDLS, CDR2 YYNGEE. The CDR3 is 16 amino acids. The trim removed 2 bases at V and 3 bases at J, leaving 6 bases unmatched. CDR3 protein: CASSVMRAGGTDTQYF. The CDR3 bases are TGTGCCAGCAGCGTTATGCGAGCGGGAGGGACAGATACGCAGTATTTT.

Only a few counts were recorded for this clonotype. This chain links TRBV7-2 with TRBJ2-2, with 8 bases fitting TRBD1. Germline CDR1 reads SGHTA; CDR2 reads FQGNSA. V gave up 5 bases and J gave up 5 bases; unmatched junction bases: 7. The CDR3 sequence is 15 residues long. Here the CDR3 DNA reads TGTGCCAGCAGCCCGGACAGGGTTGGGACCGGGGAGCTGTTTTTT. Amino acids: CASSPDRVGTGELFF.

The chain is built from TRBV10-3 and TRBJ2-1, with TRBD1 identical over 7 bases. The CDR3 is made up of 16 amino acids. Germline CDR1 and CDR2: ENHRY and SYGVKD. V trimming: 2 bases; J trimming: 4 bases; junction bases outside the gene matches: 8. The CDR3 loop is CAISETGATVYNEQFF. The CDR3 nucleotides are TGTGCCATCAGTGAGACAGGGGCCACGGTATACAATGAGCAGTTCTTC.

This clonotype was counted only a few times. V usage is TRBV5-1 and J usage is TRBJ2-7; the D gene is possibly TRBD2 (7 bases). Trimming pared 4 bases from V and 3 bases from J, leaving 20 bases between. The CDR3 is made up of 16 amino acids. Germline CDR1 and CDR2: SGHRS and YFSETQ. This CDR3 is CASSAPGGRTDYEQYF. For the CDR3, the DNA is TGCGCCAGCAGCGCCCCCGGGGGGCGGACTGACTACGAGCAGTACTTC.

This clonotype was detected a few times. J is TRBJ2-1 and V is TRBV20-1; the D gene is possibly TRBD2 (6 bases). Trimming removed 6 bases at V and 9 bases at J, with 15 bases between. The CDR3 runs 12 residues. Germline CDR1 and CDR2: DFQATT and SNEGSKA (reference sequence). CDR3 residues: CSAKTSGGEQFF. The CDR3 DNA sequence: TGCAGTGCCAAGACTAGTGGGGGTGAGCAGTTCTTC.

The chain combines TRBV2 with TRBJ2-7; the match to TRBD1 covers 8 bases. CDR1 and CDR2 from the germline V gene are SNHLY and FYNNEI. Trimming removed 3 bases from V and 3 bases from J; junction bases left unmatched: 4. The CDR3 is 14 residues long. The CDR3 sequence is CASSDHRGNYEQYF. As DNA, the CDR3 is TGTGCCAGCAGTGACCACAGGGGGAACTACGAGCAGTACTTC.

This chain uses TRBV10-3 with TRBJ1-2; no definite D call. The germline V gene has CDR1 ENHRY and CDR2 SYGVKD. The V and J ends lost 3 bases and 0 bases respectively, with 14 bases between them. The CDR3 has 16 residues. Here the CDR3 DNA reads TGTGCCATCAGTGACCGGGAGAGGCCTACTAACTATGGCTACACCTTC. This translates into CAISDRERPTNYGYTF.

This clonotype has just a few counts. The chain has TRBV29-1 and TRBJ2-1, with 7 bases fitting TRBD1. This CDR3 spans 10 amino acids. The germline V gene encodes CDR1 SQVTM and CDR2 ANQGSEA. V was pared by 6 bases and J by 7 bases, with 0 bases of the junction left unmatched. The CDR3 region has the DNA TGCAGCGTGACAGGGAATGAGCAGTTCTTC. It translates to CSVTGNEQFF.

This clonotype was found a few times. This chain links TRBV15 with TRBJ2-5; D not resolved. Trimming took 0 bases from V and 5 from J, leaving 13 bases between them. Germline V gene data show CDR1 as LNHNV and CDR2 as YYDKDF (reference sequence). The CDR3 is 15 residues long. The CDR3 protein is CATSRDEGLGETQYF. In DNA, the CDR3 is TGTGCCACCAGCAGAGACGAAGGGTTGGGCGAGACCCAGTACTTC.

This clonotype came up a few times. This chain links TRBV12-3 or TRBV12-4 with TRBJ2-1, with TRBD2 matching 11 bases. J was trimmed by 0 bases and V by 3 bases; bases with no gene match: 10. The CDR3 totals 19 residues. The CDR3 DNA reads as TGTGCCAGCAGTTTGATGCTAGCGGGAGGTTTTAGCTCCTACAATGAGCAGTTCTTC. This sequence encodes CASSLMLAGGFSSYNEQFF.

The J gene is TRBJ2-3, the V gene TRBV7-2, with TRBD2 matching over 8 bases. CDR3 length equals 16 residues. V was clipped by 1 base and J by 3 bases; unmatched bases: 6. Germline V gene sequence: CDR1 SGHTA, CDR2 FQGNSA. The CDR3 loop reads CASSLVSGLETDTQYF. The CDR3 coding sequence is TGTGCCAGCAGCTTAGTGTCGGGACTAGAGACAGATACGCAGTATTTT.

The V gene is TRBV3-1, the J gene TRBJ2-6; D not resolved. The V end was cut by 4 bases, the J end by 4 bases, with 11 bases between. Looked up from germline, CDR1 is LGHDT and CDR2 is YNNKEL (reference sequence). The CDR3 runs 15 residues. The CDR3 protein is CASSPGRSGANVLTF. In DNA, the CDR3 is TGTGCCAGCAGCCCCGGCCGGTCCGGGGCCAACGTCCTGACTTTC.

This clonotype was seen only a few times. The chain combines TRBV14 with TRBJ2-7; D is unresolved. The CDR3 has 15 amino acids. V lost 0 bases, J lost 6 bases, and 15 bases lay in between. CDR1 is SGHDN and CDR2 is FVKESK in the germline V gene. The CDR3 nucleotides read TGTGCCAGCAGCCAAGAAGGCAAAGGGCCTCCCGAGCAGTACGTC. The encoded protein is CASSQEGKGPPEQYV.

This clonotype was counted between two and nine times. The genes are TRBV28 and TRBJ2-7, with D possibly being TRBD1 (6 bases). Trimming took off 5 bases at V and 3 bases at J, with 20 bases between the two ends. The CDR3 has 16 residues. Germline lookup yields CDR1 MDHEN and CDR2 SYDVKM. The CDR3 bases are TGTGCCAGCAGTCTCCCTCCGGGACACCTTAGCTACGAGCAGTACTTC. Encoded protein: CASSLPPGHLSYEQYF.

This clonotype showed up just a few times. CDR3 nucleotide sequence: TGTGCCAGCAGCCCATGGGGCTCGAGCACTGAAGCTTTCTTT. Translation: CASSPWGSSTEAFF. The rearrangement links TRBV14 to TRBJ1-1; D perhaps matches TRBD1 (5 bases). Per germline, CDR1 SGHDN and CDR2 FVKESK. This CDR3 contains 14 residues. Trimming removed 4 bases at V and 4 bases at J, with 13 bases between.